This T cell receptor (beta chain) was observed in a study of CD8+CD57+ T cells in acquired aplastic anemia. Study-wide context: DNA from sorted CD4+ and CD8+ cells averaged 3.2 ug. The study's findings and limits: Patients and controls were found to share over 25 CD8+ CDR3 sequences.

Genomic DNA served as template for TCR beta VDJ and CDR3 profiling. TCRdb ran MiXCR on the reads and lists one entry per CDR3 protein. The sample has just over 450,000 distinct CDR3 sequences, about a third seen once. This clonotype showed up just a few times. The antigen is undetermined. This CDR3 has 15 residues. V was cut by 4 bases and J by 8 bases, with 19 bases left in between. Germline V gene lookup returns CDR1 SGHKS and CDR2 YYEKEE (reference sequence). CD8+CD57+ cell expansion had been shown by flow cytometry in patients chosen for sequencing. Patients had undergone no therapy by the time their blood was sampled.

The clonotype originates from a human donor with aplastic anemia. Material for sequencing was sorted CD4+, CD8+, or CD8+CD57+ T cells (not recorded which) from PBMCs. The V call is TRBV5-5, the J call TRBJ1-3; D remains ambiguous. CDR3 loop: CASSRLGPGRDTIYF. CDR3 in DNA: TGTGCCAGCAGCCGCCTAGGGCCGGGCCGGGACACCATATATTTT.